This T cell receptor beta chain was sequenced in a study of T cells after posttransplantation cyclophosphamide. Peripheral blood was collected from the related graft donor on the marrow donation day. Clones were read by immunoSEQ multiplex PCR, and TCRdb kept only the in-frame ones, dropping some. The table includes approximately 45,000 clones, around nine tenths detected once. The CDR3 has 13 residues. J gave up 4 bases and V 5 bases, and 4 bases lay outside the gene matches. CDR1 is MDHEN and CDR2 is SYDVKM in the germline V gene. Comments on this clone: Its target is not known.

Regarding the study as a whole: TRB overlap between skin or GI tissue T cells and blood was limited. Donor-recipient repertoire similarity was low at 1-2 months, rising over year one.

Sequences were obtained from PBMCs. The chain has TRBV28 and TRBJ1-2; 7 nucleotides match TRBD1. The sequence came from a woman between 45 and 65 years old in good health and a related stem cell transplant donor. The CDR3 sequence: CASSQWDSYGYTF. In nucleotides, the CDR3 is TGTGCCAGCAGTCAGTGGGACAGCTATGGCTACACCTTC.